The rows below give T cell receptor beta chains drawn from one sample of a study of T cell changes during pregnancy in multiple sclerosis. Method: immunoSEQ multiplex PCR; TCRdb's copy keeps in-frame clones and lacks some. This sample has approximately 63,000 clones; roughly 92% occur once, and the top ten carry around 2%. This material consisted of peripheral blood, taken in the third trimester of pregnancy. The source is a female donor in good health, enrolled as a control in a pregnancy study. CDR3s include the opening cysteine and the closing phenylalanine or tryptophan. A D gene is named only where the DNA matches it firmly.

v_gene	j_gene	d_gene	len	CDR3aa	CDR3nt
TRBV7-3	TRBJ2-1	TRBD2	15	CASSLGGGLYNEQFF	TGTGCCAGCAGCTTAGGCGGGGGTCTGTACAATGAGCAGTTCTTC
TRBV5-4	TRBJ2-7	NA	15	CASSLDPAEAYEQYF	TGTGCCAGCAGCTTGGATCCAGCGGAGGCCTACGAGCAGTACTTC
TRBV5-4	TRBJ1-6	TRBD1	15	CASSPRTGGRSPLHF	TGTGCCAGCAGCCCAAGGACAGGAGGGAGATCACCCCTCCACTTT
TRBV6-4	TRBJ2-1	TRBD2	14	CASSSLAGGDEQFF	TGTGCCAGCAGTTCACTAGCGGGAGGGGATGAGCAGTTCTTC
TRBV5-1	TRBJ2-7	TRBD1	12	CASSRDRDEQYF	TGCGCCAGCAGCAGGGACAGGGACGAGCAGTACTTC
TRBV29-1	TRBJ2-3	NA	17	CSVEVALATPFTDTQYF	TGCAGCGTTGAAGTTGCCCTAGCTACCCCTTTCACAGATACGCAGTATTTT
TRBV30	TRBJ2-4	TRBD2	15	CAWRGVGLGKNIQYF	TGTGCCTGGAGAGGAGTCGGACTAGGCAAAAACATTCAGTACTTC
TRBV19	TRBJ2-6	TRBD2	15	CASRPGGTGANVLTF	TGTGCCAGTAGGCCCGGGGGGACTGGGGCCAACGTCCTGACTTTC
TRBV29-1	TRBJ1-4	TRBD1	13	CSVRDRDNEKLFF	TGCAGCGTCCGGGACAGAGATAATGAAAAACTGTTTTTT
TRBV4-2	TRBJ2-5	NA	13	CASSQIAQETQYF	TGTGCCAGCAGCCAAATAGCGCAAGAGACCCAGTACTTC
TRBV5-4	TRBJ2-2	NA	14	CASSLDRQFRELFF	TGTGCCAGCAGCTTGGACAGGCAATTCCGGGAGCTGTTTTTT
TRBV2	TRBJ1-1	NA	12	CASSEADSEAFF	TGTGCCAGCAGTGAAGCGGACAGTGAAGCTTTCTTT
TRBV6-6	TRBJ2-6	NA	12	CASGPGANVLTF	TGTGCCAGTGGGCCTGGGGCCAACGTCCTGACTTTC
TRBV14	TRBJ2-5	TRBD1	16	CASSQDRDRLQETQYF	TGTGCCAGCAGCCAAGATCGGGACAGACTACAAGAGACCCAGTACTTC
TRBV7-2	TRBJ2-5	TRBD2	19	CASSLARTSGGASLNTQYF	TGTGCCAGCAGCTTAGCTAGGACTAGCGGGGGGGCATCTCTGAACACCCAGTACTTC
TRBV7-2	TRBJ2-7	TRBD1	15	CASSLGQGSSYEQYF	TGTGCCAGCAGCTTAGGACAGGGGAGCTCCTACGAGCAGTACTTC
TRBV7-3	TRBJ2-3	TRBD2	15	CASSSGTSGTDTQYF	TGTGCCAGCAGCTCGGGGACTAGCGGCACAGATACGCAGTATTTT